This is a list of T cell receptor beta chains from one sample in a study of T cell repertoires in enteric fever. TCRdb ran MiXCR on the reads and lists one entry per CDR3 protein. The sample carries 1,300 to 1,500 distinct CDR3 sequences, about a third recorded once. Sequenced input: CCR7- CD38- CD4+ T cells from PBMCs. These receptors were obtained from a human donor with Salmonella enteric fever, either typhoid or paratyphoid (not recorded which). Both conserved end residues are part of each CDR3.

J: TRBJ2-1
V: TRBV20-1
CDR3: CSATRGLVNEQFF

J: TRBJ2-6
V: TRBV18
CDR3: CASFKRTGPQVGANVLTF

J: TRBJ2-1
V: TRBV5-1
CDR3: CASSLGTGYNEQFF

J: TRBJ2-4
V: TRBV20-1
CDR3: CSARDASGVNIQYF

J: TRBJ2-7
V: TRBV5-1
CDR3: CASSRPGQGAGQDPYEQYF

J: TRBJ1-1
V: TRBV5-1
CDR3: CASRQVENTEAFF

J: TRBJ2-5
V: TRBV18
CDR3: CASSPLGLGEETQYF

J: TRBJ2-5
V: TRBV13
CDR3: CASSPSLYQETQYF

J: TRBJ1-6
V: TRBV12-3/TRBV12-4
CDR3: CASSKRWTEYNSPLHF

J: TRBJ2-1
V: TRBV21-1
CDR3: CASSRGQGLFYNEQFF

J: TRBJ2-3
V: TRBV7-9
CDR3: CASSSTNTDTQYF

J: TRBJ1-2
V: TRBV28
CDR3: CASGQDKYGYTF

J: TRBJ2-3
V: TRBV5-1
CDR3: CASTVDGTDTQYF

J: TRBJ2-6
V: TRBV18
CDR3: CASSPGQVYSGANVLTF

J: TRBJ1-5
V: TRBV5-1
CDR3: CASSLLGLSNQPQHF

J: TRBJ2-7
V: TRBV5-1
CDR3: CASSGGRDSNYEQYF

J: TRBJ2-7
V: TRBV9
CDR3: CASSASTGPYEQYF

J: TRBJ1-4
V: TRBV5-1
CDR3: CASSSNRPADEKLFF

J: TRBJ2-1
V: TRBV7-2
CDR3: CASSWRARASYNEQFF

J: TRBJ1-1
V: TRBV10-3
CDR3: CAITPGPDRGTEAFF

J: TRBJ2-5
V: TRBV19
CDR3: CASSIVATVVRTQYF

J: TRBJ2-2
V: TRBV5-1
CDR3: CASSLGGVNTVELFF

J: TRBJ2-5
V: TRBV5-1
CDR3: CASSYGTEQETQYF

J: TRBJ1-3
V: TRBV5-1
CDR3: CASSPSGGEGNTIYF

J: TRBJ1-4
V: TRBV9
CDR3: CASSSGVQGVREKLFF

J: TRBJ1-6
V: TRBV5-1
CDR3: CASCQGAQGSPLHF

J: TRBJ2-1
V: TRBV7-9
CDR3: CASSLAGGRWYNEQFF

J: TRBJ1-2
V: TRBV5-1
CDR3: CASSLDSTNYGYTF

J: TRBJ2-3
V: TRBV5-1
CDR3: CASSLGQAADTQYF

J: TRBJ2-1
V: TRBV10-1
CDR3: CASQATGNNEQFF

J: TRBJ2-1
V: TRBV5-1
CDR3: CASSTTSGSHNEQFF

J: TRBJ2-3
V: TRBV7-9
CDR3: CASSLFGGRDTQYF

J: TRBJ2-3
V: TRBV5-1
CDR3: CASSTGTGSDTQYF

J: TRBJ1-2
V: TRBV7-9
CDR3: CASSLEPGFPSGYTF

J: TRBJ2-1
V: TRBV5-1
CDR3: CASSSRPTSGGAEQFF

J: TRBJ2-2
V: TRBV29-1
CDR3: CSATDRVPGELFF

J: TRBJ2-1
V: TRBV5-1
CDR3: CASSKTSDSGGEQFF

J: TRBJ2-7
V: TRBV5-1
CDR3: CASSLGVSSYEQYF

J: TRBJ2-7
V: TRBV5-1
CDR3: CASSLEGPRPTSSYEQYF

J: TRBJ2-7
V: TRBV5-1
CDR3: CASSTLAGASEQYF

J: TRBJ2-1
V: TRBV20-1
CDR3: CSARGQVPNGQFF

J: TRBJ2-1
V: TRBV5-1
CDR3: CASSLAGGPNNEQFF

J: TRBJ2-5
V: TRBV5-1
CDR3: CASSRGSQETQYF

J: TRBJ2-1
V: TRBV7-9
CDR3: CASSLVAAFVNEQFF

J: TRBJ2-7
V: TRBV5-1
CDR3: CASSVPGVARNEQYF

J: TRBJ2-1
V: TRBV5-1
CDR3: CASSLGDGVYNEQFF

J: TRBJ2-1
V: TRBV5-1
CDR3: CASSHPVLGTDEQFF

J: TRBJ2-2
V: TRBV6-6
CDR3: CASSRFTGAGTGELFF

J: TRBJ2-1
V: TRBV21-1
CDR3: CASRRQGGYNEQFF

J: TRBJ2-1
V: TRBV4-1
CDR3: CASSQVNLVAYNEQFF

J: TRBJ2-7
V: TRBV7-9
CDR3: CASSSRDRGSEQYF

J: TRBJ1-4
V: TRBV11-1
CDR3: CASSLTGTTNEKLFF

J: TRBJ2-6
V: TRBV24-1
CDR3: CATSGTSGTSGANVLTF

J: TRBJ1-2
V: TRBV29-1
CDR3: CSVEVYYGYTF